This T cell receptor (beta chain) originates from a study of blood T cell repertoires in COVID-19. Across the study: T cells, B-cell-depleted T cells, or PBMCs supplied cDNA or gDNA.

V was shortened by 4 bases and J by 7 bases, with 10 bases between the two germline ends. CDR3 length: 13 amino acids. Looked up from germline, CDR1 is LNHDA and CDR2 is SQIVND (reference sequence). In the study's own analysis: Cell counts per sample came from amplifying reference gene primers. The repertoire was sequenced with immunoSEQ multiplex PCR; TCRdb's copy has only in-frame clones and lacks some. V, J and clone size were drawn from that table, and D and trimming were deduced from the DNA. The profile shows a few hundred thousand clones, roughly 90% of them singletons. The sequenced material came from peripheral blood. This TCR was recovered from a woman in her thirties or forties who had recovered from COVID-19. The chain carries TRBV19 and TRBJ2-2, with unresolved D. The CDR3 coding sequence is TGTGCCAGTAGTAGGCTAGTAGTCGGGGAGCTGTTTTTT. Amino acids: CASSRLVVGELFF.